Described below is a single T cell receptor beta chain sequence and its context. Its antigen is as yet unknown. A sample-barcoded 5' primer and a J-beta primer mix were used in a second PCR of about 7 to 11 cycles. TCRdb re-derived calls from the 5' RACE reads in MiXCR, one entry per CDR3 protein. The data contain about 780,000 distinct CDR3 sequences, roughly 25% of them singletons. A minimum of 6.5 million PBMCs was isolated per sample. Samples each had at least 6 micrograms of total RNA extracted. The data were taken from a study of blood T cells in healthy people across ages. Study-level results: Strong correlation existed between TCR beta diversity and naive T cell percentage.

These data were also reused for a study on T cells of mothers and their children. This second report adds: Biologically related mothers and children overlapped slightly more than unrelated pairs, a non-significant difference.

The receptor comes from a boy between 10 and 17 years old in good health. The sample comprised blood.

The CDR3, as DNA: TGTGCCAGCAGCTCCGTCACTAGTTCCTACGAGCAGTACTTC. This sequence encodes CASSSVTSSYEQYF. The chain is built from TRBV7-6 and TRBJ2-5; D possibly corresponds to TRBD2 (5 bases). The DNA end is a closer match to TRBJ2-7, so the J assignment may be wrong. The CDR3 has 14 residues. The germline CDR1 and CDR2 sequences are SGHVS and FNYEAQ.